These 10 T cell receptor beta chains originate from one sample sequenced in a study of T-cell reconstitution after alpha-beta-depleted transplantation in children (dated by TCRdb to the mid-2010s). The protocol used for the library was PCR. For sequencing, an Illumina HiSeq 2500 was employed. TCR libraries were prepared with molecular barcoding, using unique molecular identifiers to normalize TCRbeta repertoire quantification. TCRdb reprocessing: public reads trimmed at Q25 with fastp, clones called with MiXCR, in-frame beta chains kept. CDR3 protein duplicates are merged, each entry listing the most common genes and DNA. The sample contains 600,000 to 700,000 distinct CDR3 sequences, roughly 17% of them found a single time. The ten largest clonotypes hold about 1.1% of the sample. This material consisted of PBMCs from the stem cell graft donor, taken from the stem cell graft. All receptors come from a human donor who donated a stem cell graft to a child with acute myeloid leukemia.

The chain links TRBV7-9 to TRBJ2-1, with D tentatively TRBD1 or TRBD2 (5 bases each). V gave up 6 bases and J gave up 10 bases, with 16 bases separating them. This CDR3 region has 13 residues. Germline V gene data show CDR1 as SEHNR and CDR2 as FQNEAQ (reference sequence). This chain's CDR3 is CASRWDRPDEQFF. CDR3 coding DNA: TGTGCCAGCAGATGGGACCGCCCGGACGAGCAGTTCTTC. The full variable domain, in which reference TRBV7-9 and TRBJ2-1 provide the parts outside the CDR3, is DTGVSQNPRHKITKRGQNVTFRCDPISEHNRLYWYRQTLGQGPEFLTYFQNEAQLEKSRLLSDRFSAERPKGSFSTLEIQRTEQGDSAMYLCASRWDRPDEQFFGPGTRLTVL.

CDR3: CASREGSSYNEQFF. CDR3 nucleotides: TGTGCCAGCAGGGAGGGTAGCTCCTACAATGAGCAGTTCTTC. This chain uses TRBV2 with TRBJ2-1; the D gene is possibly TRBD2 (6 bases). V was trimmed by 6 bases and J by 0 bases, leaving 9 bases between them. Germline V CDR1 and CDR2: SNHLY, FYNNEI. The CDR3 sequence is 14 residues long.

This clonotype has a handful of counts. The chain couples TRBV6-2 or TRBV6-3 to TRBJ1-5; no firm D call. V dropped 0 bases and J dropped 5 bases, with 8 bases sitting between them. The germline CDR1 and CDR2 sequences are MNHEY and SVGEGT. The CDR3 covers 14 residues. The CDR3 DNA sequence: TGTGCCAGCAGTTACTCAGGGTCTCATCAGCCCCAGCATTTT. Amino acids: CASSYSGSHQPQHF.

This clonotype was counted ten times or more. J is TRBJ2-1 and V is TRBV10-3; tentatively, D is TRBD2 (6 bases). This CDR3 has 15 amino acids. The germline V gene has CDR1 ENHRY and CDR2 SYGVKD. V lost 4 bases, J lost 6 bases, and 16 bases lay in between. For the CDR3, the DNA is TGTGCCATCAGTGGGGCCCAGGAGGGGCGCAATGAGCAGTTCTTC. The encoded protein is CAISGAQEGRNEQFF.

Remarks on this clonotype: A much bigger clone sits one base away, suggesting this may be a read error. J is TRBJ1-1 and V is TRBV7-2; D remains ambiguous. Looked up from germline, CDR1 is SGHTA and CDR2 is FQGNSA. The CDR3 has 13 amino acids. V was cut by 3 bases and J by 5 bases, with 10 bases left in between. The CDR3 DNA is TGTGCCAGCAGCTTTATGAGAGGGACTGAAGCTTTCTTT. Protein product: CASSFMRGTEAFF.

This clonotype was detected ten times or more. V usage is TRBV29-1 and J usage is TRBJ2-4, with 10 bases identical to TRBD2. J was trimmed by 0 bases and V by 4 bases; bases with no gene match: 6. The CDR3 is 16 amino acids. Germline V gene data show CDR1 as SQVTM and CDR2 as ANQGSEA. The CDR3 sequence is CSVAIAGGRAKNIQYF. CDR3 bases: TGCAGCGTTGCCATAGCGGGGGGCCGAGCCAAAAACATTCAGTACTTC.

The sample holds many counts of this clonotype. CDR3 sequence: CASSFSGGREGYTF. CDR3 DNA sequence: TGTGCCAGCAGCTTTTCCGGCGGCAGGGAAGGCTACACCTTC. This sequence joins TRBV7-2 and TRBJ1-2, with a weak D call TRBD1 (5 bases). Germline V gives CDR1 SGHTA, CDR2 FQGNSA. This CDR3 comprises 14 residues. Trimming took 3 bases from V and 8 from J, leaving 16 bases between them.

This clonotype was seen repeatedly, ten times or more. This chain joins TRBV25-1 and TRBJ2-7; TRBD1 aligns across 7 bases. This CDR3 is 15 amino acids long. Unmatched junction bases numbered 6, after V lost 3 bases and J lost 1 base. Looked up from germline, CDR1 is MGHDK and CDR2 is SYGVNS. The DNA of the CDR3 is TGTGCCAGCAGTGAGTGGACAGGTACTTCCTACGAGCAGTACTTC. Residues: CASSEWTGTSYEQYF.

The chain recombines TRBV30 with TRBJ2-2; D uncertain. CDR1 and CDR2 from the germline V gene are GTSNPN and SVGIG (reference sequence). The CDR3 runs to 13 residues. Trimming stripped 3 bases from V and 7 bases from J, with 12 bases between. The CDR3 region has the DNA TGTGCCTGGAGCGAACCCTTCGGCGGGGAGCTGTTTTTT. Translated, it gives CAWSEPFGGELFF.

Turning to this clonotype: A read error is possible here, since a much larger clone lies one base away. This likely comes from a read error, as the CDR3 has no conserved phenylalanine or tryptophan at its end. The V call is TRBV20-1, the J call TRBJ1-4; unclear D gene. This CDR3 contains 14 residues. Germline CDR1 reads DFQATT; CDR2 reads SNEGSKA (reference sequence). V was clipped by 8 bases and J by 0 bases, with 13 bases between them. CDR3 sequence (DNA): TGCAGTCTACTGAGAGAGGCAACTAATGAAAAACTGTTTTAT. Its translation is CSLLREATNEKLFY.